The 24 T cell receptor beta chains given below trace back to one sample, sequenced in a study of T cell repertoires in cytomegalovirus infection. One entry per CDR3 protein results from TCRdb running MiXCR on the reads. The sample has around 450,000 distinct CDR3 sequences; under 40% are singletons. The sample comprised PBMCs. The receptors shown here come from a human donor in good health (CMV status not recorded). Some clones in this sample may be carry-over from other donors' samples.

Worth noting for this clonotype: The junction departs from germline at one end; a sequencing error may be responsible. The V and J genes are TRBV4-1 and TRBJ1-2; possibly TRBD1 for D (6 bases). The CDR3 is 16 residues long. Germline lookup yields CDR1 MGHRA and CDR2 YSYEKL. CDR3 sequence (DNA): TGCGCCAGCAGCCAGGCGGAGCAGGGGCAGGGCTATGTCTACACCTTC. It codes for CASSQAEQGQGYVYTF.

In this sample, this clonotype turned up many times. This chain connects TRBV15 to TRBJ2-5; D may be TRBD2 (6 bases). V was trimmed by 0 bases and J by 5 bases, leaving 13 bases between them. This CDR3 has 15 amino acids. Germline lookup yields CDR1 LNHNV and CDR2 YYDKDF (reference sequence). The CDR3 sequence: CATSRDKVSGETQYF. The CDR3 DNA sequence: TGTGCCACCAGCAGAGATAAGGTTAGCGGCGAGACCCAGTACTTC.

This clonotype was picked up many times. The chain has TRBV7-8 and TRBJ2-5; D is unclear. Germline CDR1 reads SGHVS; CDR2 reads FQNEAQ. CDR3 length: 16 amino acids. Trimming stripped 5 bases from V and 5 bases from J, with 21 bases between. The CDR3: CASSPRTDPLRETQYF. The CDR3 bases are TGTGCCAGCAGCCCCCGGACGGATCCCCTCCGGGAGACCCAGTACTTC.

This clonotype has just a few counts. This rearrangement joins TRBV27 to TRBJ2-4; D is perhaps TRBD1 or TRBD2 (5 bases each). CDR3 length: 18 amino acids. Per germline, CDR1 MNHEY and CDR2 SMNVEV (reference sequence). Trimming took off 2 bases at V and 2 bases at J, with 19 bases between the two ends. CDR3 nucleotides: TGTGCCAGCAGTTTAGGGGCAGGATGGGGAGACTCCAAAAACATTCAGTACTTC. Translated: CASSLGAGWGDSKNIQYF.

V and J are TRBV7-3 and TRBJ2-1, with 10 bases identical to TRBD1. Germline trimming cut 0 bases from V and 9 bases from J; bases unmatched to any gene: 5. This CDR3 has 15 amino acids. CDR1 and CDR2 from the germline V gene are SGHTA and FQGTGA. The CDR3 DNA follows: TGTGCCAGCAGCTTAACGAGACAGGGGGCACGTGAGCAGTTCTTC. Its protein is CASSLTRQGAREQFF. The whole variable domain, remainder taken from reference TRBV7-3 and TRBJ2-1, is GAGVSQTPSNKVTEKGKYVELRCDPISGHTALYWYRQSLGQGPEFLIYFQGTGAADDSGLPNDRFFAVRPEGSVSTLKIQRTERGDSAVYLCASSLTRQGAREQFFGPGTRLTVL.

The chain joins TRBV12-3 or TRBV12-4 to TRBJ1-3, with D tentatively TRBD1 (5 bases). The CDR3 extends over 13 amino acids. The V and J ends lost 5 bases and 6 bases respectively, with 11 bases between them. CDR3 nucleotides: TGTGCCAGCAGTACGACAGTAATAAACACCATATATTTT. It is translated as CASSTTVINTIYF.

This clonotype was detected a few times. The rearrangement joins TRBV4-1 to TRBJ2-3; D might be TRBD1 or TRBD2, each matching 5 bases. Trimming took off 2 bases at V and 6 bases at J, with 18 bases between the two ends. The CDR3 runs 16 residues. Germline values: CDR1 MGHRA, CDR2 YSYEKL. In DNA form, the CDR3 reads TGCGCCAGCAGCCAATTCGGGGACCCAGGTATGGATACGCAGTATTTT. Its protein is CASSQFGDPGMDTQYF.

Of note for this clonotype: Germline is not matched at one junction end, which may reflect a read error. CDR3 DNA: TGTGCCATCAGTGACTCGGGACAGACTAATTCACCCCTCCACTTT. Translating it yields CAISDSGQTNSPLHF. The V call is TRBV6-1, the J call TRBJ1-6, with 7 bases aligning to TRBD1. The CDR3 is made up of 15 amino acids. Germline lookup yields CDR1 MNHNS and CDR2 SASEGT.

This clonotype turned up a few times. The chain joins TRBV12-3 or TRBV12-4 to TRBJ1-2; D not resolved. CDR3 size: 14 residues. Trimming took off 1 base at V and 2 bases at J, with 8 bases between the two ends. CDR3 in amino acids: CASSLDLRNYGYTF. CDR3 in DNA: TGTGCCAGCAGTTTAGACCTAAGAAACTATGGCTACACCTTC.

V is TRBV4-1 and J is TRBJ1-5, with D hard to call. V was clipped by 1 base and J by 2 bases, with 6 bases between them. CDR3 length: 14 residues. Germline lookup yields CDR1 MGHRA and CDR2 YSYEKL. The CDR3 DNA reads as TGCGCCAGCAGCCAAGTTCTGGGCAATCAGCCCCAGCATTTT. As protein: CASSQVLGNQPQHF.

Only a few counts were recorded for this clonotype. The chain links TRBV7-9 to TRBJ2-7, with TRBD1 matching 9 bases. V trimming: 4 bases; J trimming: 6 bases; junction bases outside the gene matches: 10. CDR3 length: 15 residues. The germline V gene encodes CDR1 SEHNR and CDR2 FQNEAQ (reference sequence). The chain's CDR3 is CASSSRDRELSEQYF. CDR3 bases: TGTGCCAGCAGCTCCCGGGACAGGGAACTGTCCGAGCAGTACTTC.

The chain combines TRBV6-6 with TRBJ2-3; a possible D gene is TRBD2 (5 bases). The CDR3 is 15 residues long. The V end was cut by 5 bases, the J end by 0 bases, with 12 bases between. Per the germline V gene, CDR1 is MNHNY and CDR2 is SVGAGI (reference sequence). The CDR3 DNA reads as TGTGCCAGCAGTGGACTCCTTACTAGCACAGATACGCAGTATTTT. This translates into CASSGLLTSTDTQYF.

This clonotype was recorded a few times. The chain combines TRBV7-2 with TRBJ1-2; D is unclear. The CDR3 totals 13 residues. CDR1 and CDR2 from the germline V gene are SGHTA and FQGNSA. With 4 bases removed from V and 8 bases from J, the gap between germline ends came to 14 bases. CDR3 nucleotide sequence: TGTGCCAGCAGCTCTGACGTTTACAGCGGCTACACCTTC. It translates to CASSSDVYSGYTF.

This clonotype was counted between two and nine times. V usage is TRBV20-1 and J usage is TRBJ1-5; a possible D gene is TRBD1 (6 bases). In germline, CDR1 is DFQATT, CDR2 SNEGSKA (reference sequence). The CDR3 runs to 16 residues. With 5 bases removed from V and 6 bases from J, the gap between germline ends came to 23 bases. The CDR3 is CSARKGGVGAGQPQHF. In nucleotides, the CDR3 is TGCAGTGCTCGGAAGGGGGGAGTTGGAGCAGGTCAGCCCCAGCATTTT.

The chain uses TRBV11-2 and TRBJ2-7; 16 nucleotides agree with TRBD2. CDR3 length equals 18 residues. V dropped 5 bases and J dropped 4; count of bases not matched to a gene: 11. The germline V gene has CDR1 SGHAT and CDR2 FQNNGV. CDR3: CASSHGTSGGAQVYEQYF. CDR3 DNA: TGTGCCAGCAGCCACGGGACTAGCGGGGGGGCTCAAGTTTACGAGCAGTACTTC.

This clonotype was detected many times. The gene calls are TRBV4-1 and TRBJ1-6; 7 positions agree with TRBD1. Germline CDR1 is MGHRA and CDR2 is YSYEKL. This CDR3 is built from 14 residues. Trimming at V came to 5 bases and at J to 8 bases, leaving 6 bases not matched to a gene. The CDR3 loop is CASSARQGHSPLHF. The DNA of the CDR3 is TGCGCCAGCAGCGCCCGACAGGGACATTCACCCCTCCACTTT.

This chain links TRBV28 with TRBJ1-6; D is perhaps TRBD1 (5 bases). Trimming cost V 3 bases and J 6 bases, with 15 bases left between them. The germline V gene encodes CDR1 MDHEN and CDR2 SYDVKM. The CDR3 extends over 16 amino acids. The CDR3 nucleotides read TGTGCCAGCAGTTTGGGACCCCAACGCCTTAATTCACCCCTCCACTTT. Its protein is CASSLGPQRLNSPLHF.

Many counts were recorded for this clonotype. The genes are TRBV7-8 and TRBJ1-1, with a tentative D call TRBD1 (5 bases). Trimming removed 5 bases from V and 2 bases from J, with 12 bases in between. Germline V gene data show CDR1 as SGHVS and CDR2 as FQNEAQ. CDR3 size: 14 residues. The CDR3 sequence: CASSLFQGNTEAFF. CDR3 coding DNA: TGTGCCAGCAGCCTCTTCCAGGGTAACACTGAAGCTTTCTTT.

This clonotype occurred a few times. This chain connects TRBV12-3 or TRBV12-4 to TRBJ2-7; D unresolved. The CDR3 extends over 14 amino acids. The V end was cut by 6 bases, the J end by 3 bases, with 15 bases between. CDR3 loop: CASSYAPGLYEQYF. Here the CDR3 DNA reads TGTGCCAGCAGCTACGCCCCGGGTCTCTACGAGCAGTACTTC.

Many counts were recorded for this clonotype. The V gene is TRBV7-2, the J gene TRBJ2-7; 11 positions match TRBD2. CDR3 size: 15 residues. CDR1 is SGHTA and CDR2 is FQGNSA in the germline V gene. V trimming: 1 base; J trimming: 2 bases; junction bases outside the gene matches: 1. CDR3: CASSLGLAGTYEQYF. The CDR3 bases are TGTGCCAGCAGCTTAGGACTAGCGGGGACCTACGAGCAGTACTTC.

This clonotype came up a few times. The rearrangement uses TRBV10-1 and TRBJ1-3; D unclear. The V gene's germline CDR1 is WNHNN and CDR2 SYGVQD (reference sequence). Deletions cut 8 bases from V and 0 bases from J, with 11 bases between. This CDR3 contains 14 residues. This chain's CDR3 is CASRPEISGNTIYF. The CDR3 coding sequence is TGCGCCAGCCGTCCGGAAATCTCTGGAAACACCATATATTTT.

The chain has TRBV29-1 and TRBJ2-5; 9 bases map to TRBD2. The trim removed 6 bases at V and 3 bases at J, leaving 8 bases unmatched. The V gene's germline CDR1 is SQVTM and CDR2 ANQGSEA. The CDR3 has 14 amino acids. The CDR3 is CSVEGTSPEETQYF. Here the CDR3 DNA reads TGCAGCGTGGAGGGGACTAGCCCGGAAGAGACCCAGTACTTC.

The genes are TRBV4-1 and TRBJ2-7, with D possibly being TRBD2 (5 bases). The V and J ends lost 6 bases and 3 bases respectively, with 15 bases between them. Germline V gene lookup returns CDR1 MGHRA and CDR2 YSYEKL. The CDR3 runs to 14 residues. The CDR3 loop is CASSPTRAYYEQYF. The CDR3 nucleotides are TGCGCCAGCAGTCCAACGAGGGCGTACTACGAGCAGTACTTC.

The table lists this clonotype with a few counts. The rearrangement links TRBV7-8 to TRBJ2-1, with 10 bases identical to TRBD1. Unmatched junction bases numbered 2, after V lost 1 base and J lost 5 bases. The CDR3 has 15 amino acids. The germline CDR1 and CDR2 sequences are SGHVS and FQNEAQ. The CDR3 region is CASSLGQGADNEQFF. The CDR3 coding sequence is TGTGCCAGCAGCTTAGGACAGGGGGCGGACAATGAGCAGTTCTTC. The full variable domain, completed using reference TRBV7-8 and TRBJ2-1, is GAGVSQSPRYKVAKRGQDVALRCDPISGHVSLFWYQQALGQGPEFLTYFQNEAQLDKSGLPSDRFFAERPEGSVSTLKIQRTQQEDSAVYLCASSLGQGADNEQFFGPGTRLTVL.